Sequencing of this TCR beta chain was carried out in a study of prognosis after radiotherapy for stage I lung cancer. Germline CDR1 MNHEY, CDR2 SMNVEV (reference sequence). The CDR3 length is 15 residues. V was pared by 5 bases and J by 1 base, with 11 bases between. The TCR beta CDR3 region was amplified from genomic DNA, with two rounds of multiplex PCR being used for the amplification. Primers were specific to each TRBV and TRBJ gene in first-round PCR. Using its own MiXCR run on the multiplex PCR reads, TCRdb lists one record per CDR3 protein. The sample comprises roughly 17,000 distinct CDR3 sequences, about 40% of which are singletons, and about 39% rests with the top ten.

This TCR was recovered from a donor aged 50 or older with non-small cell lung cancer. The rearrangement links TRBV27 to TRBJ2-2; D is undetermined. This sample comprised PBMCs, obtained before or after stereotactic body radiation therapy (not recorded which). DNA for the CDR3: TGTGCCAGCAGTATGTGTTGCGGGAACACCGGGGAGCTGTTTTTT. It translates to CASSMCCGNTGELFF.